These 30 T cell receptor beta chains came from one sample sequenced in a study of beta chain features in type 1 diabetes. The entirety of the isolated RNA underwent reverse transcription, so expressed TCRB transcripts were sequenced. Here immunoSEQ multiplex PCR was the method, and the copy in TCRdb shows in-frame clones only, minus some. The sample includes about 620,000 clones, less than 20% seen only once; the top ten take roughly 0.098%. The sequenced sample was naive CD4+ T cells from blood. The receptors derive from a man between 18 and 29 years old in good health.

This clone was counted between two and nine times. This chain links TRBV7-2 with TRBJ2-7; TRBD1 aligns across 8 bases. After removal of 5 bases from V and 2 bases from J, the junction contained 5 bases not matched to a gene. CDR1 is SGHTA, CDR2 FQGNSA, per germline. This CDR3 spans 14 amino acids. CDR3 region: CASSPRQGTYEQYF. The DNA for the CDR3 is TGTGCCAGCAGCCCCAGACAGGGGACCTACGAGCAGTACTTC.

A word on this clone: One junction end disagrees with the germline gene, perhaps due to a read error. This CDR3 reads CASSLAFLREQFF. The CDR3 coding sequence is TGTGCTAGCAGCTTAGCATTTTTACGGGAGCAGTTCTTC. The V call is TRBV7-7, the J call TRBJ2-1; D gene unclear. Germline CDR1 and CDR2: SSHAT and FNYEAQ (reference sequence). The CDR3 length is 13 residues.

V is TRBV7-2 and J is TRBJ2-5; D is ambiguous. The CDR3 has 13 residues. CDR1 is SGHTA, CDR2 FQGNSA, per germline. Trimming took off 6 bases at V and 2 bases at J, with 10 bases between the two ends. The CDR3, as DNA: TGTGCCAGCAGAGCAGGCTTACAAGAGACCCAGTACTTC. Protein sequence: CASRAGLQETQYF. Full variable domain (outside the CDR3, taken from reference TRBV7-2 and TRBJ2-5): GAGVSQSPSNKVTEKGKDVELRCDPISGHTALYWYRQSLGQGLEFLIYFQGNSAPDKSGLPSDRFSAERTGGSVSTLTIQRTQQEDSAVYLCASRAGLQETQYFGPGTRLLVL.

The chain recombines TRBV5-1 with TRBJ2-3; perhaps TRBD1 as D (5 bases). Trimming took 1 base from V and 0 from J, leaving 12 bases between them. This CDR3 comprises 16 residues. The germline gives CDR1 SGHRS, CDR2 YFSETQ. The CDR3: CASSLKTDYSTDTQYF. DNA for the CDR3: TGCGCCAGCAGCTTGAAGACAGATTATAGCACAGATACGCAGTATTTT.

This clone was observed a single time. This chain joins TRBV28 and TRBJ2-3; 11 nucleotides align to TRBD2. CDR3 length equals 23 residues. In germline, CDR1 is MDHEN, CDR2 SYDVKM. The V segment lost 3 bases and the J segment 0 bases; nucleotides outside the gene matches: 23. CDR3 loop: CASSFEWVPEPGLAEPSTDTQYF. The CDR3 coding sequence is TGTGCCAGCAGTTTCGAGTGGGTCCCGGAACCGGGACTAGCGGAGCCTAGCACAGATACGCAGTATTTT.

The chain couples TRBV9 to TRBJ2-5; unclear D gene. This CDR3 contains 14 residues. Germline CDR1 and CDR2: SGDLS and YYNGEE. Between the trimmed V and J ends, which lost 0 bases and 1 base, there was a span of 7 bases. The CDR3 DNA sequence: TGTGCCAGCAGCGTAGCCTCTCTCCAAGAGACCCAGTACTTC. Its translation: CASSVASLQETQYF.

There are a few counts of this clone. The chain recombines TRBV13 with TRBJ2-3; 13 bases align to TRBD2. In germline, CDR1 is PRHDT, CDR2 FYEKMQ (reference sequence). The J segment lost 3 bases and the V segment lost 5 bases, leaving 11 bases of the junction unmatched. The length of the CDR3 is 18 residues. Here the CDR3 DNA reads TGTGCCAGCAGCCCCGTGCAACTAGCGGGGGGGCCGACAGATACGCAGTATTTT. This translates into CASSPVQLAGGPTDTQYF.

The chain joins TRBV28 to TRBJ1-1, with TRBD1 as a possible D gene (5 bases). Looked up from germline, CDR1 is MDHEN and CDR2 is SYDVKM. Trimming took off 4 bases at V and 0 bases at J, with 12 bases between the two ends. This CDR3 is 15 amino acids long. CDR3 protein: CASSYPRGLNTEAFF. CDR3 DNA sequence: TGTGCCAGCAGTTACCCAAGGGGCTTGAACACTGAAGCTTTCTTT.

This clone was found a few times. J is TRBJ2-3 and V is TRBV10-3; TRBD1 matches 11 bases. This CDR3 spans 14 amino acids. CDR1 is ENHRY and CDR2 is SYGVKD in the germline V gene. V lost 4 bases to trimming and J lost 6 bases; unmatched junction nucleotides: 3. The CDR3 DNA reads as TGTGCCATCAGTGGGACAGGGGGCGCGGATACGCAGTATTTT. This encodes CAISGTGGADTQYF.

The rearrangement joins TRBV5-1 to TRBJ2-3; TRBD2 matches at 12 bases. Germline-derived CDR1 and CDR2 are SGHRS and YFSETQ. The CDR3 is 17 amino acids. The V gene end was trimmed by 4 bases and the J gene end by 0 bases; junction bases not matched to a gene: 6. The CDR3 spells CASSRTGTSGSTDTQYF. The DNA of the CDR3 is TGCGCCAGCAGCAGAACCGGGACTAGCGGGAGCACAGATACGCAGTATTTT.

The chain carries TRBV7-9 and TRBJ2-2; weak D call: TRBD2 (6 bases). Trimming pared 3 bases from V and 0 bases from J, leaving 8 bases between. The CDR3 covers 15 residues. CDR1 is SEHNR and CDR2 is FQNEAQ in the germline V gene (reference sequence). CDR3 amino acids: CASSFAGSNTGELFF. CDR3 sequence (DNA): TGTGCCAGCAGCTTTGCGGGGTCGAACACCGGGGAGCTGTTTTTT.

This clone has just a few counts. In DNA, the CDR3 is TGTGCCAGCAGTTCGGCCCGCGGGGGGGAGACCCAGTACTTC. Protein product: CASSSARGGETQYF. The gene calls are TRBV28 and TRBJ2-5; 8 positions agree with TRBD2. Germline CDR1 reads MDHEN; CDR2 reads SYDVKM. V gave up 4 bases and J gave up 5 bases; unmatched junction bases: 6. The CDR3 is 14 amino acids.

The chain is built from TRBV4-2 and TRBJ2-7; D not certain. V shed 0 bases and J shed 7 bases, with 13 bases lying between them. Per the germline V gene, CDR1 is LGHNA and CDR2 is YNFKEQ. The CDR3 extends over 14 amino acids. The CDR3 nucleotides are TGTGCCAGCAGCCAAGATTGGAGAGTGGGGGAGCAGTACTTC. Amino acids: CASSQDWRVGEQYF.

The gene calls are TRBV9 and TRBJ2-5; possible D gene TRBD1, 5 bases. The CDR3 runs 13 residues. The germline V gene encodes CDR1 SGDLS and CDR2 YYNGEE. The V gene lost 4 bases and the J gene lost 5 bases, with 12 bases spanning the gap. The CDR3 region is CASSPKGWETQYF. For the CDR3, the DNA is TGTGCCAGCAGCCCTAAGGGGTGGGAGACCCAGTACTTC.

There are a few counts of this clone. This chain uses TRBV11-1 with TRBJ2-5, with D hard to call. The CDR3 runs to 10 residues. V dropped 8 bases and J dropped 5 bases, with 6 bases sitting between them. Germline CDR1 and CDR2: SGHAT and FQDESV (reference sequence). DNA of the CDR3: TGTGCCAGCCTAGGGGAGACCCAGTACTTC. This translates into CASLGETQYF.

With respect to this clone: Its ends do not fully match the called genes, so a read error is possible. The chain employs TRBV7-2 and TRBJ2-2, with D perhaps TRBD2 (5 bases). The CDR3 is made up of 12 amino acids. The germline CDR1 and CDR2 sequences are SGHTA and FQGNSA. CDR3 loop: CASSLVAGELLF. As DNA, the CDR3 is TGTGCCAGCAGCTTAGTAGCCGGGGAGCTGCTTTTT.

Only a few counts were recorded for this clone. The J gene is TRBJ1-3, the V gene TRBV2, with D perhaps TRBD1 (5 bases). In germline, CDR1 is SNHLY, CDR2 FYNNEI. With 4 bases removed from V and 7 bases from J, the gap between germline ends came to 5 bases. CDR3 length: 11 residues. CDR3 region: CASSGGNTIYF. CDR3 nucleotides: TGTGCCAGCAGTGGGGGGAACACCATATATTTT.

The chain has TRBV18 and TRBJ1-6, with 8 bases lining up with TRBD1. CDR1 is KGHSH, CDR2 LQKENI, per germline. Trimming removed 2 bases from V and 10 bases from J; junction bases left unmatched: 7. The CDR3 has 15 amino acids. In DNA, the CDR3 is TGTGCCAGCTCACCATTTGACAGGGGCGGGTCACCCCTCCACTTT. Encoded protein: CASSPFDRGGSPLHF.

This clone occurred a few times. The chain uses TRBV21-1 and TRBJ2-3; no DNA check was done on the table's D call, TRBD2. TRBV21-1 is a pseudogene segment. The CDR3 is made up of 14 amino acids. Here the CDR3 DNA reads TGTGCCAGCAGCACCTGCGGTAGCACAGATACGCAGTATTTT. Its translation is CASSTCGSTDTQYF.

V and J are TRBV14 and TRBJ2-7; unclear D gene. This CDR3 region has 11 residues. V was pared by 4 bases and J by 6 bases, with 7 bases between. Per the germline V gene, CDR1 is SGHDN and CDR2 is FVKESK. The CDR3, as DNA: TGTGCCAGCAGCCGAAAGTCCGAGCAGTACTTC. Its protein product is CASSRKSEQYF.

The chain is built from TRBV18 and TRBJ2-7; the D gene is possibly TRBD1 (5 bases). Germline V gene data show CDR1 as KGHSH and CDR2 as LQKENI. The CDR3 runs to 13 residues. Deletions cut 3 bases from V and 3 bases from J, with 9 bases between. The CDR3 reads CASSPKDSYEQYF. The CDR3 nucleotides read TGTGCCAGCTCACCCAAAGACAGCTACGAGCAGTACTTC.

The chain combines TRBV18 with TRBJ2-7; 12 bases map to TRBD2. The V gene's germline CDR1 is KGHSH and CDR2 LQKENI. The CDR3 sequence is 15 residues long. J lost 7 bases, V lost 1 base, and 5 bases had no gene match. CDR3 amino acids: CASSPRLAGVNEQYF. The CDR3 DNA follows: TGTGCCAGCTCACCACGACTAGCGGGAGTGAATGAGCAGTACTTC.

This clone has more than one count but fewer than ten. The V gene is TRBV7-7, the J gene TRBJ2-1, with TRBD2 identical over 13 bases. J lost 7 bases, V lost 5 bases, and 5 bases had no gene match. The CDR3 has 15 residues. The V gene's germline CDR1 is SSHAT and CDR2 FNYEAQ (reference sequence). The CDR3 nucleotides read TGTGCCAGCAGCCCAGCGGGACTAGCGGGGAATGAGCAGTTCTTC. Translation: CASSPAGLAGNEQFF.

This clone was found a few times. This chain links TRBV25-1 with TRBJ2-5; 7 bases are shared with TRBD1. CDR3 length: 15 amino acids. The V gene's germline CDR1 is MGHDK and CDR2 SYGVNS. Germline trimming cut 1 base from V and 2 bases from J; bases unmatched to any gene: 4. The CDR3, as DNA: TGTGCCAGCAGTGAATCAGGGACAGCACAAGAGACCCAGTACTTC. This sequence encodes CASSESGTAQETQYF.

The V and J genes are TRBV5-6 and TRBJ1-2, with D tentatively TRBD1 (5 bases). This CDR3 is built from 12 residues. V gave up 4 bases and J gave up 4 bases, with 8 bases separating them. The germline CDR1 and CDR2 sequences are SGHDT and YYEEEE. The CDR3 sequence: CASSGGPYGYTF. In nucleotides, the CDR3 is TGTGCCAGCAGCGGGGGACCCTATGGCTACACCTTC.

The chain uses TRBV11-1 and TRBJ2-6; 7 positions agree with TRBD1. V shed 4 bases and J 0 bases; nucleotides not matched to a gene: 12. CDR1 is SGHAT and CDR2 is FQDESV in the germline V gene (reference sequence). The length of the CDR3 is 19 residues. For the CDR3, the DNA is TGTGCCAGCAGCTCTAGGATGACGAGACAGGGCTCTGGGGCCAACGTCCTGACTTTC. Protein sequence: CASSSRMTRQGSGANVLTF.

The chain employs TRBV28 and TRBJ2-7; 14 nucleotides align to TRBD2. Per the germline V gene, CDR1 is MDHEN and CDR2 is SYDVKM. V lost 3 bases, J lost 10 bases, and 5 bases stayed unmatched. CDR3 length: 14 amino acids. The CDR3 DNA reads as TGTGCCAGCAGTTTCGGGACTAGCGGGGGACGACAGTACTTC. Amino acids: CASSFGTSGGRQYF.

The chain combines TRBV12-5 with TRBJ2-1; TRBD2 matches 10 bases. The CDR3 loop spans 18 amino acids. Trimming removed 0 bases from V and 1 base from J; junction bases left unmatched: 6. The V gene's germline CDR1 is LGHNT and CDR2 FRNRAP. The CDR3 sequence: CASGLVVSAGGSYNEQFF. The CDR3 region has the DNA TGTGCTAGTGGTTTGGTAGTGTCAGCGGGAGGGTCCTACAATGAGCAGTTCTTC.

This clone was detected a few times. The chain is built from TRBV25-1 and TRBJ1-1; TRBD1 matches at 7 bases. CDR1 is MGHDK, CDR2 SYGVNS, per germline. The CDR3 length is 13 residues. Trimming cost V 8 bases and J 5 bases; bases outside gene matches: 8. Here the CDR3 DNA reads TGTGCCAGCCAGGGGGTTTTGGGAACTGAAGCTTTCTTT. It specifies CASQGVLGTEAFF.

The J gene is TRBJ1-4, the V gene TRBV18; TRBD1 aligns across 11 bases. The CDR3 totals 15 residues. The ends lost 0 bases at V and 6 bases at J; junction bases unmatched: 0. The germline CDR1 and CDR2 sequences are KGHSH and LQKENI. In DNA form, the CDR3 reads TGTGCCAGCTCACCACCGGGACAGGGGGATGAAAAACTGTTTTTT. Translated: CASSPPGQGDEKLFF. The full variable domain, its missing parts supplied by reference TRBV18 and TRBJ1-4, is NAGVMQNPRHLVRRRGQEARLRCSPMKGHSHVYWYRQLPEEGLKFMVYLQKENIIDESGMPKERFSAEFPKEGPSILRIQQVVRGDSAAYFCASSPPGQGDEKLFFGSGTQLSVL.